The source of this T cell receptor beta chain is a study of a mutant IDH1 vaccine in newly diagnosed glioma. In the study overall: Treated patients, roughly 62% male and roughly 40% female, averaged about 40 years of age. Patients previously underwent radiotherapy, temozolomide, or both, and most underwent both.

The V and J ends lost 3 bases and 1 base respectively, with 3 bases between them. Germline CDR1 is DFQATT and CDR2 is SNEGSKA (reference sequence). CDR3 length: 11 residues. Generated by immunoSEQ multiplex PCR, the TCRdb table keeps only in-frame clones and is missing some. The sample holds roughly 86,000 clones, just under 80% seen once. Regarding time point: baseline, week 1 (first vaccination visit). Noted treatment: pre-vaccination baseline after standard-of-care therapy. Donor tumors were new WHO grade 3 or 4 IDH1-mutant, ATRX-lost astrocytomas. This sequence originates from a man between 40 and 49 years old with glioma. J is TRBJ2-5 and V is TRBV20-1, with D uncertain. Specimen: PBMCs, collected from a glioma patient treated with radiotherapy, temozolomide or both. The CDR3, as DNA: TGCAGTGCTAGGGTCCAAGAGACCCAGTACTTC. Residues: CSARVQETQYF.